This TCR beta chain was profiled in a study of molecular identifiers for immune sequencing clone quantification. Via MiXCR, TCRdb re-called the PCR reads, giving one row per CDR3 protein. Counted here are about 100,000 distinct CDR3 sequences, 35% to 40% occurring once; the ten biggest clones make up approximately 3.8%. The table lists this clonotype with many counts. Germline V gives CDR1 SQVTM, CDR2 ANQGSEA. This CDR3 is built from 11 residues. Trimming pared 6 bases from V and 6 bases from J, leaving 10 bases between. As CD8+CD4-CCR7+CD45RA+ cells, naive CD8 T cells were sorted. The sequence was obtained from a human donor in good health. Some libraries in this study had Jurkat cell RNA spiked in. This sequence joins TRBV29-1 and TRBJ2-3; a weak D match, TRBD2 (5 bases). The specimen was naive CD8+ T cells from blood, with Jurkat cell RNA spiked in. Sample subset: FACS-sorted CD8+CD4-CCR7+CD45RA+ naive T cells. CDR3 DNA sequence: TGCAGCGTGGACCGGAGGGATACGCAGTATTTT. It yields the protein CSVDRRDTQYF.